The 2 T cell receptor beta chains below come from one sample, sequenced in a study of shared clonotypes between healthy human individuals. The method was immunoSEQ multiplex PCR; TCRdb's version includes in-frame clones alone and lacks a portion of them. The sample consists of approximately 510,000 clones, 79% of them appearing once. The source material was PBMCs. Source of these receptors: a woman in her thirties or forties in good health. Some clones in this sample may be carry-over from other donors' samples.

This clone was counted a single time. This chain uses TRBV5-1 with TRBJ2-5; TRBD1 agrees at 7 bases. The germline gives CDR1 SGHRS, CDR2 YFSETQ. This CDR3 has 18 amino acids. The V and J ends lost 0 bases and 4 bases, in that order; junction bases with no gene match: 15. The chain's CDR3 is CASSLGPRRQGKGETQYF. CDR3 bases: TGCGCCAGCAGCTTGGGACCGCGGAGACAGGGAAAAGGAGAGACCCAGTACTTC.

The V gene is TRBV19, the J gene TRBJ2-1; TRBD2 matches 12 bases. The CDR3 loop spans 16 amino acids. V was pared by 5 bases and J by 9 bases, with 11 bases of the junction left unmatched. Germline V lookup: CDR1 LNHDA, CDR2 SQIVND (reference sequence). The CDR3 sequence is CASSAPSGRAISEQFF. The CDR3, as DNA: TGTGCCAGTAGTGCCCCTAGCGGGAGGGCCATTTCTGAGCAGTTCTTC.